This entry lists 2 T cell receptor beta chains sequenced from one sample in a study of T cell responses to AZD1222 COVID-19 vaccine. Assay used: immunoSEQ multiplex PCR; TCRdb lists only in-frame clones, some missing. Of 75,000 to 100,000 clones listed, about 93% are singletons. The sample here was peripheral blood, taken 28 days after the second AZD1222 dose. The source is an adult who received the AZD1222 COVID-19 vaccine.

The chain uses TRBV19 and TRBJ2-3; 9 positions match TRBD1. CDR1 is LNHDA, CDR2 SQIVND, per germline (reference sequence). Trimming cost V 5 bases and J 4 bases; bases outside gene matches: 7. The CDR3 sequence is 15 residues long. The CDR3 DNA sequence: TGTGCCAGTAGTTTCCGGGACAGGGATGCAGATACGCAGTATTTT. Encoded protein: CASSFRDRDADTQYF. Based on the CDR3 plus reference TRBV19 and TRBJ2-3, the full variable domain is DGGITQSPKYLFRKEGQNVTLSCEQNLNHDAMYWYRQDPGQGLRLIYYSQIVNDFQKGDIAEGYSVSREKKESFPLTVTSAQKNPTAFYLCASSFRDRDADTQYFGPGTRLTVL.

A single count supports this clone. This chain connects TRBV7-2 to TRBJ1-4; no definite D call. The CDR3 has 14 amino acids. Germline CDR1 is SGHTA and CDR2 is FQGNSA. Trimming shortened V by 5 bases and J by 2 bases, and 9 bases separated the two germline ends. CDR3 in DNA: TGTGCCAGCAGCGCACACTCGACTAATGAAAAACTGTTTTTT. The encoded protein is CASSAHSTNEKLFF.